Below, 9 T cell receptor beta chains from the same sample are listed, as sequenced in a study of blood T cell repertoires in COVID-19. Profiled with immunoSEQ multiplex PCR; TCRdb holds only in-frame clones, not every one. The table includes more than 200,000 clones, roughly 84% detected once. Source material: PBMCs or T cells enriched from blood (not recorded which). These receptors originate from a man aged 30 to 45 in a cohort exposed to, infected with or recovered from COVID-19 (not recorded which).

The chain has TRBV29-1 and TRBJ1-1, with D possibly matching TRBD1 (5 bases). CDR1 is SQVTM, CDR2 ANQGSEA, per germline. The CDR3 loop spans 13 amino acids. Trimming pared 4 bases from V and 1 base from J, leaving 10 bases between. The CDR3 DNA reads TGCAGCGTTGTACCAGACAGGAACACTGAAGCTTTCTTT. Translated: CSVVPDRNTEAFF.

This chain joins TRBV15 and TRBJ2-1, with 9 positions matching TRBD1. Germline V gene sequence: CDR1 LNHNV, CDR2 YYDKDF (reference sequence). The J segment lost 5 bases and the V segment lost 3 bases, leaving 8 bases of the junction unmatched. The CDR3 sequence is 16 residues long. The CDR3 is CATSRSRGQGNNEQFF. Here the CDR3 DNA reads TGTGCCACCAGCAGGTCGCGGGGACAGGGCAACAATGAGCAGTTCTTC. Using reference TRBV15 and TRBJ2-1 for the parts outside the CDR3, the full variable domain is DAMVIQNPRYQVTQFGKPVTLSCSQTLNHNVMYWYQQKSSQAPKLLFHYYDKDFNNEADTPDNFQSRRPNTSFCFLDIRSPGLGDTAMYLCATSRSRGQGNNEQFFGPGTRLTVL.

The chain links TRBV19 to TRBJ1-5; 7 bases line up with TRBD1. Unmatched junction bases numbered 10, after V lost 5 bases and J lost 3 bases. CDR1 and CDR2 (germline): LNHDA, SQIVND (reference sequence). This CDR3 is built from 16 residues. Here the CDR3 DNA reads TGTGCCAGTAGTCGATACCGGGACAGAGACAATCAGCCCCAGCATTTT. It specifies CASSRYRDRDNQPQHF. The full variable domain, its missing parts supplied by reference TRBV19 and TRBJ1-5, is DGGITQSPKYLFRKEGQNVTLSCEQNLNHDAMYWYRQDPGQGLRLIYYSQIVNDFQKGDIAEGYSVSREKKESFPLTVTSAQKNPTAFYLCASSRYRDRDNQPQHFGDGTRLSIL.

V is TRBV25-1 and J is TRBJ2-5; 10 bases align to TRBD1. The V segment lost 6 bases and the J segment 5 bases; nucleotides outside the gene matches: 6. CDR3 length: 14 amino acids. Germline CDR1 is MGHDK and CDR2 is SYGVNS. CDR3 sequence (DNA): TGTGCCAGCAGCCACGGACAGGGGGTGGAGACCCAGTACTTC. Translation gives CASSHGQGVETQYF.

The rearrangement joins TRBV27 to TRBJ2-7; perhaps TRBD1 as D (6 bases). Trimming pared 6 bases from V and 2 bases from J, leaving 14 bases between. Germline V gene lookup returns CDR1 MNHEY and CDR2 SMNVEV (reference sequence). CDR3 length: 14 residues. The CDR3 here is CASSFRQATYEQYF. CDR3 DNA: TGTGCCAGCAGCTTTAGACAGGCAACCTACGAGCAGTACTTC.

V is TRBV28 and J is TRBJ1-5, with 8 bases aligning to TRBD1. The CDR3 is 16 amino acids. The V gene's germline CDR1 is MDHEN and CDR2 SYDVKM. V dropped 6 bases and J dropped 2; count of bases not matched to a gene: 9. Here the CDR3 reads CASSPGTGLGNQPQHF. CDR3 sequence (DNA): TGTGCCAGCAGCCCCGGGACAGGACTAGGCAATCAGCCCCAGCATTTT. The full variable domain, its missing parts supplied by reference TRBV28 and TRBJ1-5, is DVKVTQSSRYLVKRTGEKVFLECVQDMDHENMFWYRQDPGLGLRLIYFSYDVKMKEKGDIPEGYSVSREKKERFSLILESASTNQTSMYLCASSPGTGLGNQPQHFGDGTRLSIL.

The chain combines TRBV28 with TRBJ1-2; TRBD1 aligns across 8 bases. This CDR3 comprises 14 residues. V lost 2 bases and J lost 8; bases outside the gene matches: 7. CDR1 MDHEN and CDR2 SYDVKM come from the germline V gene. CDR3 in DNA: TGTGCCAGCAGTTTACATGACAGGGGAAGGGGCTACACCTTC. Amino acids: CASSLHDRGRGYTF.

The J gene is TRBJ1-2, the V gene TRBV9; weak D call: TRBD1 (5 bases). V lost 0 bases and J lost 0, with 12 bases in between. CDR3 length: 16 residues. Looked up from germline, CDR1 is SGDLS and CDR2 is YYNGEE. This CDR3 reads CASSVGREIANYGYTF. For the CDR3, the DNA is TGTGCCAGCAGCGTAGGCAGGGAAATAGCTAACTATGGCTACACCTTC.

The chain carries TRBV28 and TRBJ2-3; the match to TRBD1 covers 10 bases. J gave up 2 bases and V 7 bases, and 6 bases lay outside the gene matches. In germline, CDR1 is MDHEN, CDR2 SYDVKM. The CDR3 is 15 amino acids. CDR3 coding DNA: TGTGCCAGCACGCCCGGGACAGGGGTCACAGATACGCAGTATTTT. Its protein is CASTPGTGVTDTQYF.